A single sample gave rise to the 4 T cell receptor beta chains below, sequenced in a study of beta chain features in type 1 diabetes. Their target antigens are unknown. General study findings and limits: Shortening that was moderate but significant affected the TCRB CDR3s of Type 1 diabetes patients in all four CD4+ subsets.

All of the isolated RNA was reverse transcribed, so expressed TCRB transcripts were sequenced. TCRdb's table, derived via immunoSEQ multiplex PCR, lists solely in-frame clones and lacks some. The sample yields roughly 330,000 clones, approximately 15% seen once. Sequencing was done on a sample of naive CD4+ T cells from blood. These TCRs come from a young woman with type 1 diabetes.

In this sample, this clone turned up a few times. The chain is built from TRBV6-6 and TRBJ2-5; a weak D match, TRBD1 (5 bases). The CDR3 spans 13 residues. Germline assignment: CDR1 MNHNY and CDR2 SVGAGI (reference sequence). V dropped 6 bases and J dropped 5 bases, with 13 bases sitting between them. CDR3 residues: CASSRTSRETQYF. CDR3 bases: TGTGCCAGCAGCAGGACATCGCGGGAGACCCAGTACTTC.

This chain links TRBV28 with TRBJ2-7; the match to TRBD2 covers 10 bases. CDR1 is MDHEN and CDR2 is SYDVKM in the germline V gene. The CDR3 covers 15 residues. V shed 4 bases and J 7 bases; nucleotides not matched to a gene: 10. CDR3 residues: CASSYRLAGRSEQYF. The CDR3 DNA is TGTGCCAGCAGTTATCGACTAGCGGGTCGGTCGGAGCAGTACTTC.

This clone turned up a few times. The CDR3 loop is CASSLQGTGTEAFF. CDR3 coding DNA: TGTGCCAGCAGCTTGCAGGGTACGGGTACTGAAGCTTTCTTT. The V call is TRBV5-6, the J call TRBJ1-1, with a tentative D call TRBD1 (5 bases). CDR1 and CDR2 (germline): SGHDT, YYEEEE. V lost 1 base and J lost 5, with 12 bases in between. The CDR3 consists of 14 residues.

This chain connects TRBV25-1 to TRBJ1-1; 8 bases align to TRBD1. With V trimmed by 7 bases and J by 0 bases, 7 bases remained unmatched. Germline V gene lookup returns CDR1 MGHDK and CDR2 SYGVNS. The CDR3 loop spans 15 amino acids. The CDR3 protein is CASTRTGPMNTEAFF. CDR3 sequence (DNA): TGTGCCAGCACCCGGACAGGGCCCATGAACACTGAAGCTTTCTTT.